This TCR beta chain was found in a study of T cell changes during pregnancy in multiple sclerosis. From germline, CDR1 is SGHNT and CDR2 YENEEA. This CDR3 is built from 16 residues. V lost 5 bases, J lost 0 bases, and 6 bases stayed unmatched. TCRdb's table, derived via immunoSEQ multiplex PCR, lists solely in-frame clones and lacks some. The table includes 49,000 or so clones, approximately 94% detected once. Sequences were derived from CD8+ T cells from peripheral blood mononuclear cells, sampled before pregnancy. This rearrangement joins TRBV11-3 to TRBJ2-1; TRBD2 agrees at 8 bases. The receptor was derived from a female donor with multiple sclerosis, enrolled in a pregnancy study. The CDR3: CASSHGRASSYNEQFF. The CDR3 nucleotides are TGTGCCAGCAGCCACGGGAGGGCGAGCTCCTACAATGAGCAGTTCTTC. The variable domain in full, completed from reference TRBV11-3 and TRBJ2-1, reads EAGVVQSPRYKIIEKKQPVAFWCNPISGHNTLYWYLQNLGQGPELLIRYENEEAVDDSQLPKDRFSAERLKGVDSTLKIQPAELGDSAVYLCASSHGRASSYNEQFFGPGTRLTVL.